This T cell receptor (beta chain) was sequenced for a study of blood T cell repertoires in COVID-19. Overall study context: COVID-19 samples from acute and convalescent phases originated in the United States, Italy and Spain. T cells, B-cell-depleted T cells, or PBMCs supplied cDNA or gDNA.

As originally analysed: The authors estimated nucleated cell counts from reference gene primer amplification. The repertoire was sequenced with immunoSEQ multiplex PCR; TCRdb's copy has only in-frame clones and lacks some. V and J calls plus clone size are reproduced from that table; the DNA served to infer D and trimming. Among about 68,000 clones listed, about 82% were seen once. With V trimmed by 4 bases and J by 5 bases, 11 bases remained unmatched. The CDR3 has 17 residues. Per germline, CDR1 MGHRA and CDR2 YSYEKL. Sequenced: peripheral blood. The chain is built from TRBV4-1 and TRBJ2-3; 11 positions match TRBD2. The source of this sequence is a man aged 45 to 65 with acute or convalescent COVID-19. The CDR3: CASSPGGLAGGRDTQYF. The CDR3 nucleotides read TGCGCCAGCAGCCCGGGGGGGCTAGCGGGAGGAAGAGATACGCAGTATTTT.